The clone carrying this TCR gamma chain was seen repeatedly, ten times or more. This sample includes further DNA sequences coding for the same CDR3. TCRdb ran CATT on the multiplex PCR reads. The table lists approximately 26,000 gamma-chain clones, around 2.9% of them singletons. The data were obtained in a study of γδ T cells in repeated Plasmodium falciparum infection. The clonotype was recovered from a pool of human donors (malaria-infected and uninfected, not separated). The source material was gamma-delta T cells from blood.

CDR3 residues: CALWEDQGELGKKIKVF. CDR3 nucleotide sequence: TGTGCCTTGTGGGAGGACCAGGGAGAGTTGGGCAAAAAAATCAAGGTATTT. V usage is TRGV9 and J usage is TRGJP. CDR1 GITISATS and CDR2 ISYDGTV come from the germline V gene (reference sequence). The CDR3 is 17 residues long. V shed 2 bases, J shed 6 bases, and the junction held 7 bases outside the gene matches.